This entry describes one T cell receptor (beta chain). This entry comes from a study of Ad26.COV2.S vaccination and SARS-CoV-2 variants. Background on the study: The vaccine Ad26.COV2.S was put into the muscle once, or twice with 56 days between.

The V gene's germline CDR1 is SGHRS and CDR2 YFSETQ. J gave up 1 base and V 3 bases, and 7 bases lay outside the gene matches. This CDR3 is 16 amino acids long. Sequencing was performed with immunoSEQ multiplex PCR; in TCRdb, only in-frame clones are kept and a portion is missing. The sample yields fewer than 400,000 clones, around 85% seen once. Regarding treatment: some 20 received Ad26.COV2.S at low or high dose, single or two shots; roughly five received placebo; per-sample allocation not given. Sampling took place 63 days after the first vaccine or placebo injection. The gene calls are TRBV5-1 and TRBJ2-7; 10 bases match TRBD2. This clonotype was obtained from a person between 18 and 60 years old who received the Ad26.COV2.S COVID-19 vaccine or a placebo. The input for sequencing was peripheral blood, taken in a trial of Ad26.COV2.S vaccine versus placebo. CDR3 coding DNA: TGCGCCAGCAGCTGGACACTAGCGGGGCCTTCCTACGAGCAGTACTTC. Translation: CASSWTLAGPSYEQYF.